These T cell receptor beta chains were read from a single sample in a study of monozygotic twins with inflammatory bowel disease. TCRdb reprocessed the 5' RACE reads, with one entry per CDR3 protein and no DNA. The data include about 300,000 distinct CDR3 sequences; the top ten clones carry 5.6%. Specimen: blood. The receptors originated from a human donor with ulcerative colitis or Crohn's disease, or a healthy co-twin of an affected twin (not recorded which). Each CDR3 is given with its conserved first and last residue.

J	V	CDR3
TRBJ1-3	TRBV5-1	CASSLEGEGNTIYF
TRBJ2-7	TRBV18	CASSPPERATYEQYF
TRBJ2-2	TRBV6-2/TRBV6-3	CASSYLRDMNTGELFF
TRBJ1-2	TRBV30	CAWSEEGRYGYTF
TRBJ1-2	TRBV7-8	CASSSSPTLGYTF
TRBJ1-6	TRBV6-1	CASRQRSSYNSPLHF
TRBJ2-4	TRBV30	CAWTLPREPKNIQYF
TRBJ1-2	TRBV27	CASSLLQGGGVREDGYTF
TRBJ2-1	TRBV10-3	CASKETTEQFF
TRBJ2-5	TRBV7-7	CASSLVGTLQETQYF
TRBJ2-3	TRBV5-4	CASSLDVHSTDTQYF
TRBJ1-1	TRBV7-9	CASSLSRADTEAFF
TRBJ2-1	TRBV23-1	CASSHPERERDNEQFF
TRBJ2-5	TRBV12-3/TRBV12-4	CASSFRQGETQYF
TRBJ1-6	TRBV18	CASSGTPMDSPLHF
TRBJ2-1	TRBV20-1	CSAGGGTPTPGSYNEQFF
TRBJ2-3	TRBV29-1	CSHPRQGLDTQYF
TRBJ2-3	TRBV29-1	CSVGSNLREDTQYF
TRBJ2-3	TRBV5-1	CASSLGPPSTDTQYF
TRBJ1-5	TRBV20-1	CSAHGGSSNQPQHF
TRBJ1-3	TRBV2	CASRAYGNTIYF
TRBJ2-7	TRBV20-1	CSALRPTGFYEQYF
TRBJ2-3	TRBV24-1	CATSSKSNPDTQYF